This TCR beta chain stems from a study of blood T cell repertoires in COVID-19. The wider study: Material from acute and convalescent COVID-19 was sourced from the United States, Italy and Spain.

With V trimmed by 0 bases and J by 2 bases, 4 bases remained unmatched. The CDR3 loop spans 16 amino acids. In germline, CDR1 is SGHDT, CDR2 YYEEEE. In assigning cohorts, the study relied on participant-reported clinical history. Per the original methods: Amplification of reference gene primers provided the estimated nucleated cell counts. The table came from immunoSEQ multiplex PCR; TCRdb's copy has only in-frame clones and leaves some out. V, J and clone size reflect that table, while D and trimming were determined from the DNA. The table shows approximately 150,000 clones, with about 90% occurring only once.

The sequence derives from a human donor with acute COVID-19. The donor label of this sample is uncertain. The genes are TRBV5-6 and TRBJ2-2; the match to TRBD2 covers 7 bases. The sample was PBMCs or T cells enriched from blood (not recorded which). CDR3: CASSLGGAGNTGELFF. As DNA, the CDR3 is TGTGCCAGCAGCTTGGGGGGAGCGGGAAACACCGGGGAGCTGTTTTTT.